Listed here are 6 T cell receptor beta chains from one sample, sequenced in a study of shared clonotypes between healthy human individuals (dated by TCRdb to 2020 to 2021). The library was generated by the immunoSEQ multiplex PCR assay. TCRdb limited this immuneACCESS table to in-frame rearrangements with V and J called. A share of clones is missing; checked studies link under half to unresolved V genes, and the rest is unexplained. In all, the sample holds under 1,100,000 clones, and under 80% of those were seen once. The ten largest account for roughly 1.4% of the sample. The sequenced sample was memory CD4+ T cells sorted from blood. Per the publication, the cell subset or site label means: CD45RA-negative fraction. These receptors were collected from a man in his late teens or twenties in good health.

Here the CDR3 DNA reads TGTGCCAGCAACCCCGGACGGATCAATCAGCCCCAGCATTTT. This sequence encodes CASNPGRINQPQHF. The rearrangement uses TRBV2 and TRBJ1-5; D remains ambiguous. Per the germline V gene, CDR1 is SNHLY and CDR2 is FYNNEI. The CDR3 length is 14 residues. V was clipped by 7 bases and J by 3 bases, with 13 bases between them. Together with reference TRBV2 and TRBJ1-5, the CDR3 gives the full variable domain: EPEVTQTPSHQVTQMGQEVILRCVPISNHLYFYWYRQILGQKVEFLVSFYNNEISEKSEIFDDQFSVERPDGSNFTLKIRSTKLEDSAMYFCASNPGRINQPQHFGDGTRLSIL.

This clone came up a few times. CDR3 region: CASSPRTDLTYGYTF. DNA of the CDR3: TGCGCCAGCAGCCCGAGGACAGATCTAACTTATGGCTACACCTTC. This chain uses TRBV4-1 with TRBJ1-2; D is perhaps TRBD1 (6 bases). Trimming took 4 bases from V and 5 from J, leaving 17 bases between them. The CDR3 loop spans 15 amino acids. Germline lookup yields CDR1 MGHRA and CDR2 YSYEKL.

This chain links TRBV30 with TRBJ2-7; 11 positions match TRBD2. The CDR3 spans 14 residues. The ends lost 5 bases at V and 6 bases at J; junction bases unmatched: 9. The germline CDR1 and CDR2 sequences are GTSNPN and SVGIG (reference sequence). The chain's CDR3 is CAWATGLADTEQYF. The CDR3 region has the DNA TGTGCCTGGGCAACGGGACTAGCGGACACCGAGCAGTACTTC.

The genes are TRBV18 and TRBJ2-5, with a possible D match to TRBD2 (6 bases). The CDR3 length is 15 residues. Trimming removed 1 base from V and 5 bases from J, with 14 bases in between. Per the germline V gene, CDR1 is KGHSH and CDR2 is LQKENI. The CDR3 sequence is CASSPRGTLGETQYF. As DNA, the CDR3 is TGTGCCAGCTCACCACGCGGGACGTTAGGGGAGACCCAGTACTTC.

Regarding this clone: This same CDR3 is encoded by further DNA sequences in the sample. The chain is built from TRBV19 and TRBJ2-3, with TRBD1 identical over 9 bases. Unmatched junction bases numbered 5, after V lost 4 bases and J lost 3 bases. This CDR3 spans 15 amino acids. The V gene's germline CDR1 is LNHDA and CDR2 SQIVND (reference sequence). The CDR3 region is CASSTRDRVTDTQYF. CDR3 sequence (DNA): TGTGCCAGTAGTACCCGGGACAGGGTGACAGATACGCAGTATTTT.

The chain carries TRBV2 and TRBJ2-7, with 11 nucleotides matching TRBD2. The junction had 7 bases not matched to a gene; V was cut back by 6 bases and J by 3 bases. Per the germline V gene, CDR1 is SNHLY and CDR2 is FYNNEI. The CDR3 has 15 amino acids. CDR3 in amino acids: CASREGLADYYEQYF. The CDR3 DNA reads as TGTGCCAGCAGGGAGGGACTAGCGGATTACTACGAGCAGTACTTC.